This TCR beta chain came from a study of neurological immune-mediated disorders. Overall study results and limits: None of the CDR3 amino acid sequences in expanded clones turned up in more than one subject, which points to private repertoires in all groups.

V was shortened by 4 bases and J by 8 bases, with 12 bases between the two germline ends. Germline-derived CDR1 and CDR2 are SGHVS and FQNEAQ. This CDR3 region has 13 residues. This clonotype was seen repeatedly, ten times or more. The antigen is unknown. The cDNA was synthesized by 5'RACE incorporating 10-nucleotide random UMIs. TCRdb reanalysed the 5' RACE reads using MiXCR and keeps one entry per CDR3 protein. The profile covers 28,000 or so distinct CDR3 sequences, with approximately 12% appearing a single time and around 7.6% taken by the ten largest. The unsorted libraries were produced from 2 million PBMCs held at -80 C.

Sequencing was carried out using PBMCs. The source is a man aged 55 to 70 in good health. The J gene is TRBJ2-1, the V gene TRBV7-8; D gene uncertain. DNA for the CDR3: TGTGCCAGCAGCTCGGTGGAGCAGGATGAGCAGTTCTTC. This sequence encodes CASSSVEQDEQFF.